The 7 T cell receptor beta chains given below trace back to one sample, sequenced in a study of blood T cells in healthy people across ages. A sample-barcoded 5' primer and a J-beta primer mix were used in a second PCR of about 6 to 12 cycles. MiXCR, run by TCRdb on the 5' RACE reads, gives a single entry per CDR3 protein. The sample includes about 1,800,000 distinct CDR3 sequences, about 28% of them seen just once. Material: blood. Source of these receptors: a woman aged 30 to 39 in good health.

This clonotype was found many times. The J gene is TRBJ2-5, the V gene TRBV18; 8 bases are shared with TRBD1. Unmatched junction bases numbered 4, after V lost 5 bases and J lost 5 bases. The germline V gene has CDR1 KGHSH and CDR2 LQKENI. The length of the CDR3 is 13 residues. The CDR3 DNA is TGTGCCAGCTCAGACAGGGGCGGGGAGACCCAGTACTTC. Encoded protein: CASSDRGGETQYF.

The V gene is TRBV18, the J gene TRBJ2-3; 8 bases map to TRBD2. The CDR3 spans 14 residues. Germline loops: CDR1 KGHSH, CDR2 LQKENI. CDR3 nucleotide sequence: TGTCACACCGGGACTAGTGGCCGCGCAGATACGCAGTATTTT. Residues: CHTGTSGRADTQYF.

In this sample, this clonotype turned up a few times. V and J are TRBV20-1 and TRBJ2-5; TRBD2 might be the D (6 bases). V shed 1 base and J shed 5 bases, with 14 bases lying between them. Germline values: CDR1 DFQATT, CDR2 SNEGSKA (reference sequence). The CDR3 length is 14 residues. CDR3 in DNA: TGCAGTGCTAGAGCCGGGGGAGATGTGGAGACCCAGTACTTC. The encoded protein is CSARAGGDVETQYF.

This clonotype was found many times. This chain links TRBV7-6 with TRBJ2-3, with D unclear. CDR3 length: 13 residues. V was pared by 1 base and J by 2 bases, with 4 bases between. The germline V gene has CDR1 SGHVS and CDR2 FNYEAQ. CDR3 sequence (DNA): TGTGCCAGCAGCTTAGTTTACACAGATACGCAGTATTTT. Residues: CASSLVYTDTQYF.

The chain joins TRBV6-1 to TRBJ1-2; D possibly corresponds to TRBD1 (5 bases). The V end was cut by 7 bases, the J end by 7 bases, with 19 bases between. Germline assignment: CDR1 MNHNS and CDR2 SASEGT. The CDR3 consists of 14 residues. CDR3 bases: TGTGCCAGCAACAAGGACATTACCACGGGTGGCTACACCTTC. Translating it yields CASNKDITTGGYTF.

The chain employs TRBV6-5 and TRBJ2-1; TRBD2 agrees at 9 bases. The CDR3 consists of 16 residues. The germline gives CDR1 MNHEY, CDR2 SVGAGI. J was trimmed by 0 bases and V by 1 base; bases with no gene match: 1. The CDR3 loop reads CASSYLTSGSYNEQFF. CDR3 bases: TGTGCCAGCAGTTACTTGACTAGCGGCTCCTACAATGAGCAGTTCTTC.

In its sample, this clonotype was seen a few times. The chain links TRBV7-9 to TRBJ2-7; D is undetermined. V lost 1 base, J lost 5 bases, and 9 bases lay in between. Looked up from germline, CDR1 is SEHNR and CDR2 is FQNEAQ (reference sequence). This CDR3 is 13 amino acids long. In DNA form, the CDR3 reads TGTGCCAGCAGCTTAGTAGGGCGGCACGAGCAGTACTTC. It encodes CASSLVGRHEQYF.